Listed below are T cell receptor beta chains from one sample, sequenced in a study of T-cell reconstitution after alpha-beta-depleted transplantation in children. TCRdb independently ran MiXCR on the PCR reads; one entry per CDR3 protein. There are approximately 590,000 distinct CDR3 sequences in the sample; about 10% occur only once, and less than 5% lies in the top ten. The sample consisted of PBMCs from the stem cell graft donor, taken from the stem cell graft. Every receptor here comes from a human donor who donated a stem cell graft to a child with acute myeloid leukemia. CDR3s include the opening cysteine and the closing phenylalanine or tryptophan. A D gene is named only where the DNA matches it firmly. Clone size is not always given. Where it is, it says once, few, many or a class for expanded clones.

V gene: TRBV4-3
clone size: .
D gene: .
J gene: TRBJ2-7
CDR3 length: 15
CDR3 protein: CASSQGRGTPYEQYF
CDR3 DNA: TGCGCCAGCAGCCAAGGACGCGGGACCCCCTACGAGCAGTACTTC

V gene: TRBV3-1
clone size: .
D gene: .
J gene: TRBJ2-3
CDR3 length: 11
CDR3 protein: CASGHLDTQYF
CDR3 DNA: TGTGCCAGCGGGCACCTGGATACGCAGTATTTT

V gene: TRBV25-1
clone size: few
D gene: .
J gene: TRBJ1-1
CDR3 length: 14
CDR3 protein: CASNLDKTNTEAFF
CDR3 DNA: TGTGCCAGCAACCTGGACAAGACGAACACTGAAGCTTTCTTT

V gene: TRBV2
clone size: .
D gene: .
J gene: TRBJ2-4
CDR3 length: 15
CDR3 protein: CASSDSTPGVSIQYF
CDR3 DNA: TGTGCCAGCAGTGACTCCACTCCCGGGGTGTCCATTCAGTACTTC

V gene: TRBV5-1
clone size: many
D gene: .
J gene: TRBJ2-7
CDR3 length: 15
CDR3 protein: CASSLVGSGTYEQYF
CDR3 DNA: TGCGCCAGCAGCTTGGTGGGATCGGGGACCTACGAGCAGTACTTC

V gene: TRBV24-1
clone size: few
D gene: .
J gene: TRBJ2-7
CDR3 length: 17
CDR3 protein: CATSYCPIEGASYEQYF
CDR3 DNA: TGTGCCACCAGTTACTGTCCGATCGAGGGAGCTTCCTACGAGCAGTACTTC

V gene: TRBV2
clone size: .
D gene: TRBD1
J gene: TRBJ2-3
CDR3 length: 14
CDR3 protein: CASRRDRGVDTQYF
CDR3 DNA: TGTGCCAGCAGGAGGGACAGGGGGGTTGATACGCAGTATTTT

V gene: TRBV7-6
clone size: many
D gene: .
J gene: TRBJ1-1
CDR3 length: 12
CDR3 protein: CASSLVSQQAFF
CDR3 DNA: TGTGCCAGCAGCTTAGTTTCACAGCAAGCTTTCTTT

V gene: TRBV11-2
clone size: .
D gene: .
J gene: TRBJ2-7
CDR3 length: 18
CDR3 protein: CASSLLGPGLRMEYEQYF
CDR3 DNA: TGTGCCAGCAGCCTCCTAGGGCCGGGACTCCGAATGGAATACGAGCAGTACTTC

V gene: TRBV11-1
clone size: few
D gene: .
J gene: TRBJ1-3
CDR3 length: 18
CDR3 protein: CASSPPSHFISSGNTIYF
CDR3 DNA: TGTGCCAGCAGCCCGCCCTCCCACTTTATCAGCTCTGGAAACACCATATATTTT

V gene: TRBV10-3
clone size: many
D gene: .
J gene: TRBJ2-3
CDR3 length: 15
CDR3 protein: CAISERVPDTDTQYF
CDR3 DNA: TGTGCCATCAGTGAACGGGTACCGGACACAGATACGCAGTATTTT

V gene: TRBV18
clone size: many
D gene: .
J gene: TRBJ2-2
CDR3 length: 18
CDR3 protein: CASSPSTGRRISSGELFF
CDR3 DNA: TGTGCCAGCTCACCATCAACAGGGCGGAGGATCAGTTCCGGGGAGCTGTTTTTT

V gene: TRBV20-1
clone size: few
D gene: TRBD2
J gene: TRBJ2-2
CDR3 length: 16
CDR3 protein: CSARDGGGRAGGELFF
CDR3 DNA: TGCAGTGCTAGAGACGGGGGCGGGAGGGCAGGCGGGGAGCTGTTTTTT

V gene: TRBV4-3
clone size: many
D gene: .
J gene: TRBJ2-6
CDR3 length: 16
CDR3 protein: CASSQDRATGANVLTF
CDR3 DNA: TGCGCCAGCAGCCAAGATCGGGCCACTGGGGCCAACGTCCTGACTTTC

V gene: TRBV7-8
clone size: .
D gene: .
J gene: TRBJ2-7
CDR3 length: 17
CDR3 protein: CASSLGRGRTSSYEQYF
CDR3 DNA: TGTGCCAGCAGCTTAGGGCGTGGCCGAACGAGCTCCTACGAGCAGTACTTC

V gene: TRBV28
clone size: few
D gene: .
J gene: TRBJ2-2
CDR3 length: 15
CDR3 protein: CASSHDRLETGELFF
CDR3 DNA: TGTGCCAGCAGTCACGACAGGCTTGAGACCGGGGAGCTGTTTTTT

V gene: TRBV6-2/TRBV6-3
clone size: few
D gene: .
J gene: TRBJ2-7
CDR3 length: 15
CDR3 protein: CASSPQGRGNYEQYF
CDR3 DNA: TGTGCCAGCAGCCCGCAGGGACGGGGCAACTACGAGCAGTACTTC

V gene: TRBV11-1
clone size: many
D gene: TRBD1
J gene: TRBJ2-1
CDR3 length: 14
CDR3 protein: CASSPRDRVNEQFF
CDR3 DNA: TGTGCCAGCAGCCCGCGGGACAGGGTGAATGAGCAGTTCTTC

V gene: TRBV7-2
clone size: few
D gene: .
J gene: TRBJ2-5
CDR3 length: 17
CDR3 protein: CASSYQGGRADGETQYF
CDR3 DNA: TGTGCCAGCAGCTATCAGGGGGGGAGGGCCGACGGAGAGACCCAGTACTTC

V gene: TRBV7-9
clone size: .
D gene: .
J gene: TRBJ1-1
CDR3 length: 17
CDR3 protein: CASSLASRGSWGTEAFF
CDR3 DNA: TGTGCCAGCAGCTTAGCGAGTAGGGGAAGTTGGGGCACTGAAGCTTTCTTT

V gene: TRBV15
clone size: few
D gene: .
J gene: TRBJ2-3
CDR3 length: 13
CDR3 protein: CATVRERTDTQYF
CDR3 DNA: TGTGCCACCGTCAGGGAGAGGACAGATACGCAGTATTTT

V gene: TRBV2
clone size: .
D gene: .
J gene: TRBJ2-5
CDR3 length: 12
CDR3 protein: CASRDTWETQYF
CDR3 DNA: TGTGCCAGCAGGGACACGTGGGAGACCCAGTACTTC

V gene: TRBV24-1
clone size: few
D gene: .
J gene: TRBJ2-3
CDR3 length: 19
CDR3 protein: CATITGSMYRSQDGDTQYF
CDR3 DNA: TGTGCCACCATCACCGGGTCGATGTATAGGTCCCAAGATGGGGATACGCAGTATTTT

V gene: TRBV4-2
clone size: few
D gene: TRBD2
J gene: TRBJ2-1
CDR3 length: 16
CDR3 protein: CASSPLTSREGNEQFF
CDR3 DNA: TGTGCCAGCAGCCCACTGACTAGCCGGGAGGGGAATGAGCAGTTCTTC

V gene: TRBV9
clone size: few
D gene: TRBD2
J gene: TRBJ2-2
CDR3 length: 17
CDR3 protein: CASSAGTSGSLTGELFF
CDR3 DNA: TGTGCCAGCAGCGCCGGGACTAGCGGGAGTTTGACCGGGGAGCTGTTTTTT

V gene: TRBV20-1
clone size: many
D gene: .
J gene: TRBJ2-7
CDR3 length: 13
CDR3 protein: CSGHGGASYEQYF
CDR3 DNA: TGCAGTGGGCACGGCGGGGCTTCCTACGAGCAGTACTTC

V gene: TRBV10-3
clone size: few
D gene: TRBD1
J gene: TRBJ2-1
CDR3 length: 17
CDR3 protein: CAISDVVGTGGHNEQFF
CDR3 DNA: TGTGCCATCAGTGATGTCGTGGGGACAGGGGGCCACAATGAGCAGTTCTTC

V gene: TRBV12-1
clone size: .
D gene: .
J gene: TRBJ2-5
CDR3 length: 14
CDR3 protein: CASSGQTGGKTQYF
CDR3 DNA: TGTGCCAGCAGCGGACAGACAGGGGGAAAGACCCAGTACTTC

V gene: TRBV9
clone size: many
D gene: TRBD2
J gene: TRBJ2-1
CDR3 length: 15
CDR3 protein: CASSEGLESYNEQFF
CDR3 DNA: TGTGCCAGCAGCGAGGGACTAGAGTCCTACAATGAGCAGTTCTTC

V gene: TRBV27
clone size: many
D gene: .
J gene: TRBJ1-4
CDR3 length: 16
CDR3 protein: CASRYMRGDGNEKLFF
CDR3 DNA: TGTGCCAGCAGATATATGAGGGGTGACGGGAATGAAAAACTGTTTTTT

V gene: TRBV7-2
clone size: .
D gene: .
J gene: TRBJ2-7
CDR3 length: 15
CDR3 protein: CASSLDRSQGYEQYF
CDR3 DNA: TGTGCCAGCAGCTTAGACCGGTCACAGGGCTACGAGCAGTACTTC

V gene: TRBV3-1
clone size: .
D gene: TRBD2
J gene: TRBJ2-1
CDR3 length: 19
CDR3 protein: CASSPSRRGTSGRYNEQFF
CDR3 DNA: TGTGCCAGCAGCCCATCGCGGCGCGGGACTAGCGGGAGGTACAATGAGCAGTTCTTC

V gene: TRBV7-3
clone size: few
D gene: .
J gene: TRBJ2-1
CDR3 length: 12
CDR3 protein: CASSLSMGEQFF
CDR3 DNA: TGTGCCAGCAGCCTTTCAATGGGTGAGCAGTTCTTC

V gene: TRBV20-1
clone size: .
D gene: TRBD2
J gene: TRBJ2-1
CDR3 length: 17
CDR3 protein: CSALLAGGGSSYNEQFF
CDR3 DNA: TGCAGTGCCCTACTAGCGGGAGGGGGGAGCTCCTACAATGAGCAGTTCTTC

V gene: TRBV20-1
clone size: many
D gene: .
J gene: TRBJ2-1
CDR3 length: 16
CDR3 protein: CSASDLGGTRGYEQFF
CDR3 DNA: TGCAGTGCTAGTGACTTGGGCGGGACCAGAGGTTATGAGCAGTTCTTC

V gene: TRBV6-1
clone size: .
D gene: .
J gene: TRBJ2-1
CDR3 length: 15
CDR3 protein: CASRSVRENTNEQFF
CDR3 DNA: TGTGCCAGCAGATCCGTGAGGGAGAATACGAATGAGCAGTTCTTC

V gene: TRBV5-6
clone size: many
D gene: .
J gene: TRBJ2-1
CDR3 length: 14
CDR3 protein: CASSLTLYSNEQFF
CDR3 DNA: TGTGCCAGCAGCTTAACTCTTTACTCCAATGAGCAGTTCTTC

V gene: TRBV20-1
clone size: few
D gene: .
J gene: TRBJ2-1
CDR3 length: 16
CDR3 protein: CSAANPDSPRANEQFF
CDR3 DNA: TGCAGTGCGGCCAACCCGGACTCCCCGCGGGCCAATGAGCAGTTCTTC

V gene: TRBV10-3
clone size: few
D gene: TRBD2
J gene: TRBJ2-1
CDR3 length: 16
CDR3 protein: CAIKTDARLAGAEQFF
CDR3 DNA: TGTGCCATCAAGACGGACGCCCGACTAGCGGGGGCCGAGCAGTTCTTC

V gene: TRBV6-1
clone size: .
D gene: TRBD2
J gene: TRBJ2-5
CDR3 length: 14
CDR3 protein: CASSLFSGQETQYF
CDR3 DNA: TGTGCCAGCAGTCTTTTTAGCGGGCAAGAGACCCAGTACTTC

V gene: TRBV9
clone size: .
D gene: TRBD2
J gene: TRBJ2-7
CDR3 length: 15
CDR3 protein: CASSSGLAANYEQYF
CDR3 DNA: TGTGCCAGCAGTTCGGGCCTAGCGGCTAACTACGAGCAGTACTTC

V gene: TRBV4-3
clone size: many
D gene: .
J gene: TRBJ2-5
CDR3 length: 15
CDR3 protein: CASSRTTGLQETQYF
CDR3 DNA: TGCGCCAGCAGCCGAACTACAGGGCTCCAAGAGACCCAGTACTTC

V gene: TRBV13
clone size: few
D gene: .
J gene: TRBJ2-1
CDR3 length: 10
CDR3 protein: CASSFTSWFF
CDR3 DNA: TGTGCCAGCAGCTTTACTAGCTGGTTCTTC

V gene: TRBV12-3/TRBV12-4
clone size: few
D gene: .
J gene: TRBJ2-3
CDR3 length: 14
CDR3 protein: CASSLAGGDDTQYF
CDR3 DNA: TGTGCCAGCAGTTTAGCGGGAGGAGACGATACGCAGTATTTT

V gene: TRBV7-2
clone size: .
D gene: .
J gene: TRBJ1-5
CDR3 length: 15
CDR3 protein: CASSRMGGENQPQHF
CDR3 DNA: TGTGCCAGCAGCCGAATGGGGGGCGAGAATCAGCCCCAGCATTTT

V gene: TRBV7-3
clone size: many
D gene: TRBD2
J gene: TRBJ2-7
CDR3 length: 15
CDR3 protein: CASSLSGGSSYEQYF
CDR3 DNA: TGTGCCAGCAGTTTAAGCGGGGGGAGCTCCTACGAGCAGTACTTC

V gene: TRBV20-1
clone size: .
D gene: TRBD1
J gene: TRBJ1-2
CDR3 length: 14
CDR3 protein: CSAREQGVGYGYTF
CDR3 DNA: TGCAGTGCCAGGGAACAGGGGGTTGGCTATGGCTACACCTTC

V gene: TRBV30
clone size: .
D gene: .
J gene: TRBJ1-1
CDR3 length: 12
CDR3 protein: CAWRRQVPSAFF
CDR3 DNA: TGTGCCTGGAGGCGACAGGTCCCGTCAGCTTTCTTT

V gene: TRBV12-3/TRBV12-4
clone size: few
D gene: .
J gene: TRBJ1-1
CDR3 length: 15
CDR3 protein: CASSLAGVLNTEAFF
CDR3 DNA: TGTGCCAGCAGTTTAGCGGGCGTCCTGAACACTGAAGCTTTCTTT

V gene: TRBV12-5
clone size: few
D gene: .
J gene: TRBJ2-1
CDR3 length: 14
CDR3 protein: CASGPGYPSNEQFF
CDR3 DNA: TGTGCTAGTGGCCCGGGTTATCCCTCCAATGAGCAGTTCTTC

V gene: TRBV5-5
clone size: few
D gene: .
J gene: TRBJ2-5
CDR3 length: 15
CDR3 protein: CASSLGGWGGETQYF
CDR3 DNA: TGTGCCAGCAGCTTGGGGGGGTGGGGTGGAGAGACCCAGTACTTC

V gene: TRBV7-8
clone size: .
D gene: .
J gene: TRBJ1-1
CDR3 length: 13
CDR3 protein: CASSPRRTTEAFF
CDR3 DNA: TGTGCCAGCAGCCCTCGGAGGACCACTGAAGCTTTCTTT

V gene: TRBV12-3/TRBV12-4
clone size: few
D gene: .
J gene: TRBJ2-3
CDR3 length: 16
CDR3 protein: CASLQGVVSSTDTQYF
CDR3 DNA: TGTGCCAGCCTTCAGGGAGTGGTTTCTAGCACAGATACGCAGTATTTT

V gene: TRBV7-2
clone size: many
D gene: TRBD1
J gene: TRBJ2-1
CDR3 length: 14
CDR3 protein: CASSPLGQYNEQFF
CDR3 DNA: TGTGCCAGCAGCCCCCTGGGACAGTACAATGAGCAGTTCTTC

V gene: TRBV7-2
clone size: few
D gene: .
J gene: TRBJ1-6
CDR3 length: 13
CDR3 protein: CASSLTVDSPLHF
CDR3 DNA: TGTGCCAGCAGCTTGACAGTGGATTCACCCCTCCACTTT

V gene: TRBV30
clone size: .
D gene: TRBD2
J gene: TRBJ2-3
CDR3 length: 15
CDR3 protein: CAWSSGRLAGTPQYF
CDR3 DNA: TGTGCCTGGAGTTCCGGGCGACTAGCGGGAACCCCGCAGTATTTT

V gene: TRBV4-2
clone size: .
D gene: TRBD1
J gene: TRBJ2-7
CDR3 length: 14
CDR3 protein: CASSAFQGAYEQYF
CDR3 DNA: TGTGCCAGCTCGGCCTTCCAGGGGGCCTACGAGCAGTACTTC

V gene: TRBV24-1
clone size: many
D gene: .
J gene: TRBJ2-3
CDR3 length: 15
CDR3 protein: CATSDLTGSTDTQYF
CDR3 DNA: TGTGCCACCAGTGATTTGACAGGGAGCACAGATACGCAGTATTTT

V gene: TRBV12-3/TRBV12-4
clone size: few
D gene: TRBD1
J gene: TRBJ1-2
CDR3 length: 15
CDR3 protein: CASSFPETGVYGYTF
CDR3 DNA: TGTGCCAGCAGTTTTCCCGAAACAGGGGTCTATGGCTACACCTTC

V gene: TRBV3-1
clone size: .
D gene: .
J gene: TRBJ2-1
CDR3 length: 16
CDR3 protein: CASSQETPSWGAEQFF
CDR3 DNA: TGTGCCAGCAGCCAAGAAACACCGTCCTGGGGAGCTGAGCAGTTCTTC